These 19 T cell receptor beta chains were all obtained from the same sample, sequenced in a study of tissue T cells after allogeneic stem cell transplantation. The protocol was immunoSEQ multiplex PCR, while the TCRdb copy is restricted to in-frame clones and leaves out a portion. The sample consists of more than 45,000 clones, 73% of them appearing once. The sequenced material came from sorted cells pooled from one or two spleens. The receptors originated from a pool of C57BL/6 mice in good health.

Notes on this clone: The listed genes are named as in mouse. The missing CDR3 end, 1 residue past where the read stops, is filled in from the germline J gene. The rearrangement links TRBV13-2 to TRBJ1-1; D gene ambiguous. CDR1 NNHNN and CDR2 SYGAGS come from the germline V gene (reference sequence). V lost 6 bases and J 4 bases, leaving 4 bases between the germline ends. CDR3 length equals 10 residues. Partial CDR3 DNA: TGTGCCAGCGCCTCCACAGAAGTCTTC. Translating gives CASASTEVF. The full CDR3 sequence reads CASASTEVFF.

Notes on this clone: Germline and genes: mouse. The read comes to an end 1 residue before the CDR3 does, leaving the germline J gene to fill in the end. The chain carries TRBV13-3 and TRBJ1-2; D is perhaps TRBD1 (5 bases). Looked up from germline, CDR1 is NNHDY and CDR2 is SYVADS. Trimming left V 2 bases short and J 0 bases short, with 11 bases between. The CDR3 consists of 15 residues. The CDR3: CASSEGQGSNSDYTF. The CDR3 DNA, read in part, is TGTGCCAGCAGTGAGGGGCAGGGCTCAAACTCCGACTACACC.

On this clone itself: The genes are named according to mouse. The read ends 1 residue early relative to the CDR3; the germline J gene fills the gap. This chain uses TRBV13-1 with TRBJ2-1; 14 bases map to TRBD2. Germline V gives CDR1 NSHNY, CDR2 SYGAGN. Germline trimming cut 3 bases from V and 0 bases from J; bases unmatched to any gene: 2. The CDR3 runs 17 residues. CDR3 bases read: TGTGCCAGCAGTGGGGGACTGGGGGGGCTTAACTATGCTGAGCAGTTC. Translating it yields CASSGGLGGLNYAEQF. The complete CDR3 protein is CASSGGLGGLNYAEQFF.

Remarks on this clone: Mouse gene names apply. The read falls 1 residue short of the CDR3 end, and the missing part is taken from the germline J gene. The V call is TRBV15, the J call TRBJ2-4; 9 nucleotides line up with TRBD2. This CDR3 is 15 amino acids long. Trimming at V came to 3 bases and at J to 0 bases, leaving 1 base not matched to a gene. Germline values: CDR1 SGHND, CDR2 FRSKSL. Partial CDR3 DNA: TGTGCCAGCAGTTTGACTGGGGGTAGTCAAAACACCTTGTAC. Protein: CASSLTGGSQNTLY. The complete CDR3 protein is CASSLTGGSQNTLYF.

About this clone itself: Gene names are mouse gene names. The read stops 1 residue short of the end of the CDR3; the missing end is completed from the germline J gene. This chain links TRBV16 with TRBJ2-5, with 12 bases aligning to TRBD2. The CDR3 runs 15 residues. CDR1 and CDR2 from the germline V gene are SGHSA and FRNQAP. V was clipped by 5 bases and J by 6 bases; unmatched bases: 6. The CDR3: CASSLGLGGIDTQYF. The DNA read from the CDR3 is TGTGCAAGCAGCCTCGGACTGGGGGGGATTGACACCCAGTAC.

Worth noting for this clone: Gene labels here are mouse ones. Sequencing ends 1 residue short of the CDR3 end; the germline J gene provides the rest. The chain couples TRBV26 to TRBJ1-2; D perhaps matches TRBD1 (5 bases). The germline V gene encodes CDR1 KGHPV and CDR2 FQNQEV (reference sequence). With 4 bases removed from V and 2 bases from J, the gap between germline ends came to 11 bases. The CDR3 runs to 14 residues. The covered CDR3 bases are TGTGCCAGCAGTCGAGGGGCGCGGAACTCCGACTACACC. It yields the protein CASSRGARNSDYT. The complete CDR3 sequence is CASSRGARNSDYTF.

This clone was seen a single time. Mouse gene names apply. Sequencing ends 1 residue short of the CDR3 end; the germline J gene provides the rest. This chain links TRBV13-2 with TRBJ2-5; 14 nucleotides agree with TRBD2. V shed 1 base, J shed 3 bases, and the junction held 4 bases outside the gene matches. The CDR3 has 17 residues. Germline CDR1 reads NNHNN; CDR2 reads SYGAGS (reference sequence). The CDR3 protein is CASGDWGLGGRQDTQYF. Incomplete CDR3 DNA: TGTGCCAGCGGTGATTGGGGACTGGGGGGGCGGCAAGACACCCAGTAC.

Concerning this clone: The genes are named according to mouse. The read gets to within 1 residue of the CDR3 end, and the germline J gene fills in the rest. The rearrangement uses TRBV29 and TRBJ1-5, with no clear D. Trimming removed 5 bases from V and 0 bases from J, with 5 bases in between. Germline loops: CDR1 MSHET, CDR2 SYDVDS. CDR3 length equals 13 residues. The CDR3 is CASSQYNNQAPLF. CDR3 DNA (partial): TGTGCTAGCAGTCAGTATAACAACCAGGCTCCGCTT.

Details on this clone: Genes here carry mouse names. The read terminates 1 residue before the CDR3 end, so the remaining end is supplied by the germline J gene. The V gene is TRBV13-1, the J gene TRBJ1-3; D may be TRBD1 (6 bases). CDR1 and CDR2 (germline): NSHNY, SYGAGN. V was shortened by 4 bases and J by 0 bases, with 11 bases between the two germline ends. CDR3 length: 15 amino acids. CDR3 DNA (partial): TGTGCCAGCAGTCCCGGGACAAATTCTGGAAATACGCTCTAT. Its translation is CASSPGTNSGNTLY. The CDR3 in full is CASSPGTNSGNTLYF.

This clone was counted only a few times. These gene names are mouse names. From the germline J gene comes the end of the CDR3, since the read stops 1 residue before it. This chain joins TRBV4 and TRBJ2-1; 8 nucleotides match TRBD2. After removal of 5 bases from V and 3 bases from J, the junction contained 3 bases not matched to a gene. Germline V CDR1 and CDR2: LGHDT, YNNKQL (reference sequence). The CDR3 loop spans 14 amino acids. The CDR3 sequence: CASSRDWSYAEQFF. The CDR3 DNA, read in part, is TGTGCCAGCAGCCGGGACTGGAGCTATGCTGAGCAGTTC.

As for this clone: The listed genes are named as in mouse. Read coverage stops 1 residue before the CDR3 terminus; the germline J gene supplies the remainder. The chain joins TRBV3 to TRBJ1-2, with 12 positions matching TRBD1. Trimming at V came to 5 bases and at J to 2 bases, leaving 6 bases not matched to a gene. Per the germline V gene, CDR1 is SNHLY and CDR2 is FYNGKV (reference sequence). This CDR3 is 16 amino acids long. The CDR3 DNA, read in part, is TGTGCCAGCAGCCCGGGACAGGGGGCACCGAACTCCGACTACACC. The encoded protein is CASSPGQGAPNSDYT. The entire CDR3 protein is CASSPGQGAPNSDYTF.

The sample holds one count of this clone. Mouse gene names apply. Sequencing ends 1 residue short of the CDR3 end; the germline J gene provides the rest. V and J are TRBV3 and TRBJ2-3; D is undetermined. Trimming cost V 1 base and J 0 bases, with 5 bases left between them. The CDR3 totals 14 residues. Looked up from germline, CDR1 is SNHLY and CDR2 is FYNGKV (reference sequence). CDR3 DNA, as far as it was read: TGTGCCAGCAGCTTAGTTGTTAGTGCAGAAACGCTGTAT. It encodes CASSLVVSAETLY. From start to end, the CDR3 is CASSLVVSAETLYF.

A note on this clone: Germline and genes here are mouse. The read falls 1 residue short of the CDR3 end, and the missing part is taken from the germline J gene. This chain joins TRBV19 and TRBJ1-1, with D unclear. CDR1 is FNHDT, CDR2 SITEND, per germline (reference sequence). The CDR3 contains 12 residues. V lost 1 base and J lost 5, with 6 bases in between. Partial CDR3 DNA: TGTGCCAGCAGTATAATCAAAACAGAAGTCTTC. Residues: CASSIIKTEVF. The CDR3 reads in full as CASSIIKTEVFF.

In regard to this clone: The genes are named according to mouse. The read falls 1 residue short of the CDR3 end, and the missing part is taken from the germline J gene. J is TRBJ2-4 and V is TRBV3; no definite D call. The length of the CDR3 is 11 residues. Germline CDR1 SNHLY, CDR2 FYNGKV (reference sequence). The V and J ends lost 5 bases and 2 bases respectively, with 2 bases between them. The CDR3 DNA, read in part, is TGTGCCAGCAGCCCTCAAAACACCTTGTAC. Amino acid sequence: CASSPQNTLY. The entire CDR3 is CASSPQNTLYF.

Turning to this clone: The gene names given are mouse names. This CDR3 reads CASRPGTSDYTF. The part of the CDR3 DNA that was read is TGTGCCAGCAGACCAGGGACCTCCGACTACACC. J is TRBJ1-2 and V is TRBV26; D perhaps matches TRBD1 (5 bases). The sequence runs out 1 residue before the end of the CDR3; the remainder is reconstructed from the germline J gene. The CDR3 totals 12 residues. The V gene lost 6 bases and the J gene lost 4 bases, with 9 bases spanning the gap. The germline gives CDR1 KGHPV, CDR2 FQNQEV (reference sequence).

Only one count was recorded for this clone. These gene names are mouse names. CDR3 region: CAWSLDNYAEQFF. Incomplete CDR3 DNA: TGTGCCTGGAGTCTCGATAACTATGCTGAGCAGTTC. This sequence joins TRBV31 and TRBJ2-1; no definite D call. The missing CDR3 end, 1 residue past where the read stops, is filled in from the germline J gene. CDR3 length equals 13 residues. From germline, CDR1 is GKSSPN and CDR2 SITVG. V dropped 0 bases and J dropped 0 bases, with 3 bases sitting between them.

With respect to this clone: Genes here carry mouse names. The CDR3 end falls 1 residue outside the read, so it is completed with the germline J gene. V usage is TRBV15 and J usage is TRBJ1-6; D gene ambiguous. TRBJ1-6 is reported as an ORF; its role is uncertain. The CDR3 extends over 13 amino acids. Trimming cost V 6 bases and J 5 bases, with 8 bases left between them. Germline CDR1 is SGHND and CDR2 is FRSKSL. The CDR3 protein is CASRANNNSPLYF. The covered CDR3 bases are TGTGCCAGCAGGGCGAATAATAATTCGCCCCTCTAC.

Regarding this clone: The listed genes are named as in mouse. The read ends 1 residue before the CDR3 terminus; that terminus is restored from the germline J gene. The chain has TRBV19 and TRBJ1-6; 8 bases map to TRBD1. TRBJ1-6 is treated as an ORF (open reading frame) with a function not yet certain. V trimming: 1 base; J trimming: 4 bases; junction bases outside the gene matches: 1. Germline V gene data show CDR1 as FNHDT and CDR2 as SITEND (reference sequence). The length of the CDR3 is 15 residues. CDR3 DNA (partial): TGTGCCAGCAGTATAACAGGGGGGTATAATTCGCCCCTCTAC. Protein sequence: CASSITGGYNSPLY. The whole CDR3 region reads CASSITGGYNSPLYF.

Concerning this clone itself: Genes and germline are mouse. Coverage ceases 1 residue before the CDR3 finishes, and the germline J gene fills in the end. This chain connects TRBV12-2 to TRBJ2-5; the D is unclear. V was cut by 0 bases and J by 0 bases, with 6 bases left in between. The CDR3 spans 14 residues. CDR1 is SGHLS and CDR2 is HYDKME in the germline V gene. This CDR3 reads CASSLEHNQDTQYF. The covered CDR3 bases are TGTGCCAGCTCTCTCGAACACAACCAAGACACCCAGTAC.